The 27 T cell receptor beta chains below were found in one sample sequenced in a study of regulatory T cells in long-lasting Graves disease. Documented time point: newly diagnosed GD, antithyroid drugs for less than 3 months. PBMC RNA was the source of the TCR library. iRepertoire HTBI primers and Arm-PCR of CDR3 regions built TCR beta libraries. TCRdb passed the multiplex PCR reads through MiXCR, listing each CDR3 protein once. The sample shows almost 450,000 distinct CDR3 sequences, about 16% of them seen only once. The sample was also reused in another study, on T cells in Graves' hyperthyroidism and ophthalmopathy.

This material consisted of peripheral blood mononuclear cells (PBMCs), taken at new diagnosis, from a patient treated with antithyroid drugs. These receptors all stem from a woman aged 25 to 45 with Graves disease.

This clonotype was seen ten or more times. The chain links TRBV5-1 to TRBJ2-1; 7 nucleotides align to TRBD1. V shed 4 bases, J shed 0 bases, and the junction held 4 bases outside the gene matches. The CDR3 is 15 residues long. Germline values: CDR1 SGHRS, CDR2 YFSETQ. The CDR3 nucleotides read TGCGCCAGCAGCACAGGACAGGTCTCCTACAATGAGCAGTTCTTC. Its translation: CASSTGQVSYNEQFF.

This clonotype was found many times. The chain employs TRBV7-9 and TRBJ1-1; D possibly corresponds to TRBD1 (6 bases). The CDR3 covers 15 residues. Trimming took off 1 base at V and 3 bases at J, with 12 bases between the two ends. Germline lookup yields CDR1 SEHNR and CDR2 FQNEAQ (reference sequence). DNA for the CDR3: TGTGCCAGCAGCTTAGGTTCGGCAGGGGACACTGAAGCTTTCTTT. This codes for CASSLGSAGDTEAFF.

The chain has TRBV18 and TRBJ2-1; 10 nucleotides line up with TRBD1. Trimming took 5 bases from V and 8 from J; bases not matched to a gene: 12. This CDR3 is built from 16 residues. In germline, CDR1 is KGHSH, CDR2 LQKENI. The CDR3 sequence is CASSRSGTGDKYEQFF. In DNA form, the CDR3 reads TGTGCCAGCTCAAGATCCGGGACAGGGGATAAATATGAGCAGTTCTTC.

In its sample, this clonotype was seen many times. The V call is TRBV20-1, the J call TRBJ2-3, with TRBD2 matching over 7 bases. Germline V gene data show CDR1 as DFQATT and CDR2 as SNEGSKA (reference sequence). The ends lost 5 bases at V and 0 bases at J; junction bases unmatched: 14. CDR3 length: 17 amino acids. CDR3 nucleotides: TGCAGTGCTGCGGACTATGGCGGGAGTTCTAGCACAGATACGCAGTATTTT. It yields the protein CSAADYGGSSSTDTQYF.

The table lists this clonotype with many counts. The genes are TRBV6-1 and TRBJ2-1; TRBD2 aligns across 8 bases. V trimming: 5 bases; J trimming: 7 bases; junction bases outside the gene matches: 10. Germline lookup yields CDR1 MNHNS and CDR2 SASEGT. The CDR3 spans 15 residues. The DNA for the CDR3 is TGTGCCAGCAGTCGGGGAGCGGGAGTAGTTAATGAGCAGTTCTTC. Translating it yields CASSRGAGVVNEQFF.

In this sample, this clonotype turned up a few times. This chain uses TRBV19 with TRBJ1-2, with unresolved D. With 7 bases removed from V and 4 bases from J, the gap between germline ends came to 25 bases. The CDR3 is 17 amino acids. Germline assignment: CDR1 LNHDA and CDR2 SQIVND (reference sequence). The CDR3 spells CASTPQGRARESYGYTF. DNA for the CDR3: TGTGCCAGTACCCCTCAAGGGCGGGCTCGAGAATCCTATGGCTACACCTTC.

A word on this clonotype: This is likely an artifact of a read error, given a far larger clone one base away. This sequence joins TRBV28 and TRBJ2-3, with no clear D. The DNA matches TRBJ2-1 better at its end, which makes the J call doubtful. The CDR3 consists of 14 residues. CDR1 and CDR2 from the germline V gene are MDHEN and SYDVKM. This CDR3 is CASSFGRLGYEQFF. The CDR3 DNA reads TGTGCCAGCAGTTTTGGACGGCTGGGATACGAGCAGTTCTTC.

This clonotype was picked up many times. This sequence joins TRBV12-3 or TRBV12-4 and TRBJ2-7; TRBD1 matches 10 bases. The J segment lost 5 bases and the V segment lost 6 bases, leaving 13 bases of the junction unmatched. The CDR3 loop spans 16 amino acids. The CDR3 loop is CASRRDRDRGVHEQYF. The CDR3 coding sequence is TGTGCCAGCAGACGAGACCGGGACAGGGGAGTGCACGAGCAGTACTTC.

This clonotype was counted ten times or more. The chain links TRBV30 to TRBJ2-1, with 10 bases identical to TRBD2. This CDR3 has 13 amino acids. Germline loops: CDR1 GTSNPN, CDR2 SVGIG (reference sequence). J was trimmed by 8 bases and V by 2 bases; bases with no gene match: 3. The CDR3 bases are TGTGCCTGGAGTAGCGGGAGGGTGCATGAGCAGTTCTTC. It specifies CAWSSGRVHEQFF. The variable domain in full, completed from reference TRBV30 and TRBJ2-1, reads SQTIHQWPATLVQPVGSPLSLECTVEGTSNPNLYWYRQAAGRGLQLLFYSVGIGQISSEVPQNLSASRPQDRQFILSSKKLLLSDSGFYLCAWSSGRVHEQFFGPGTRLTVL.

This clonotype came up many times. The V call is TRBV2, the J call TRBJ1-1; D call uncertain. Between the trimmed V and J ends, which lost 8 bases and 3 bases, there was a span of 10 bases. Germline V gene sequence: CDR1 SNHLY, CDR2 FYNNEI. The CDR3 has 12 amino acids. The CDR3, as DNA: TGTGCCAGCGTTTCAGGTTACACTGAAGCTTTCTTT. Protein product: CASVSGYTEAFF.

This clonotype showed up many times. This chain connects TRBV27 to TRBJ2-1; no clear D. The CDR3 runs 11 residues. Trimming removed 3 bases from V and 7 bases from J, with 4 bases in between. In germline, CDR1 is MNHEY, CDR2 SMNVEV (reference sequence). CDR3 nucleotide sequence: TGTGCCAGCAGTTTTGTGAATGAGCAGTTCTTC. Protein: CASSFVNEQFF.

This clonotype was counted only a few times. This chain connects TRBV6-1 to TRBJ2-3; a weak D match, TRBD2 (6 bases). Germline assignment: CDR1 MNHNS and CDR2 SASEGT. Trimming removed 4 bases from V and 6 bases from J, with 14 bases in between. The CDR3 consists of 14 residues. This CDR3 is CASSVRAGWDTQYF. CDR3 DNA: TGTGCCAGCAGTGTCAGGGCGGGATGGGATACGCAGTATTTT.

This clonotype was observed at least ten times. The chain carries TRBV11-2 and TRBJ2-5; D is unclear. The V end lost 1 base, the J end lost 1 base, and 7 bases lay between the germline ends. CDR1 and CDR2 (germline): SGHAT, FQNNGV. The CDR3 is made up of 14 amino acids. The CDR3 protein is CASSLVPLQETQYF. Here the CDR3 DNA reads TGTGCCAGCAGCTTAGTCCCTCTCCAAGAGACCCAGTACTTC.

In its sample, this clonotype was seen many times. CDR3 residues: CASSWTSGRSDEQFF. The DNA for the CDR3 is TGTGCCAGCAGCTGGACTAGCGGGAGGTCCGATGAGCAGTTCTTC. The chain recombines TRBV12-3 or TRBV12-4 with TRBJ2-1; 14 nucleotides align to TRBD2. The CDR3 sequence is 15 residues long. After removal of 6 bases from V and 8 bases from J, the junction contained 6 bases not matched to a gene.

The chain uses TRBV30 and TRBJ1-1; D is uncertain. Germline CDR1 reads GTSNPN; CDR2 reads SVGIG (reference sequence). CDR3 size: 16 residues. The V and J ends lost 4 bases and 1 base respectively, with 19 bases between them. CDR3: CAWTEYLFGSNTEAFF. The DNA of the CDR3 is TGTGCCTGGACGGAATATTTATTTGGGTCGAACACTGAAGCTTTCTTT.

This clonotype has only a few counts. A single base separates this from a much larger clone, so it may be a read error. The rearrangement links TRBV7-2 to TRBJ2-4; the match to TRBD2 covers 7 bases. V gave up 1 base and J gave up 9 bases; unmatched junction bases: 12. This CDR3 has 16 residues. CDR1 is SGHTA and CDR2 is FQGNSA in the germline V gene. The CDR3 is CASSLDIVRGGSIQYF. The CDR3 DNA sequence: TGTGCCAGCAGCTTAGATATAGTTAGGGGCGGGAGCATTCAGTACTTC.

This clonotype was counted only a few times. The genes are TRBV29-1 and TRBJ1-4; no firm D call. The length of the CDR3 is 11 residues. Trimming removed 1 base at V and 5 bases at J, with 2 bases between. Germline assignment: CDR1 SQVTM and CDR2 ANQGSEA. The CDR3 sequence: CSVEVNEKLFF. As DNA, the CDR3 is TGCAGCGTTGAAGTAAATGAAAAACTGTTTTTT.

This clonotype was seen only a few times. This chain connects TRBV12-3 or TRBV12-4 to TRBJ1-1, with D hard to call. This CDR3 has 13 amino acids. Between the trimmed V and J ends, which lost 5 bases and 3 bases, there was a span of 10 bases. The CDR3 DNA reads TGTGCCAGCAGTGCCCGGAGGGACACTGAAGCTTTCTTT. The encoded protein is CASSARRDTEAFF.

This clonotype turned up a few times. CDR3 sequence: CASSMGTSGGHYEQYF. The CDR3 DNA follows: TGTGCCAGTAGTATGGGGACTAGCGGGGGCCACTACGAGCAGTACTTC. The rearrangement links TRBV19 to TRBJ2-7; TRBD2 aligns across 14 bases. The V gene's germline CDR1 is LNHDA and CDR2 SQIVND (reference sequence). The CDR3 consists of 16 residues. V gave up 3 bases and J gave up 3 bases; unmatched junction bases: 4.

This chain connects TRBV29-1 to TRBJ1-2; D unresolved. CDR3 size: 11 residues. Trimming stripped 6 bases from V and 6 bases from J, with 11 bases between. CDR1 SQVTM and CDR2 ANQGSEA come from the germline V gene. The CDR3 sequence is CSVLGPDGYTF. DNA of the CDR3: TGCAGCGTCCTGGGTCCGGATGGCTACACCTTC.

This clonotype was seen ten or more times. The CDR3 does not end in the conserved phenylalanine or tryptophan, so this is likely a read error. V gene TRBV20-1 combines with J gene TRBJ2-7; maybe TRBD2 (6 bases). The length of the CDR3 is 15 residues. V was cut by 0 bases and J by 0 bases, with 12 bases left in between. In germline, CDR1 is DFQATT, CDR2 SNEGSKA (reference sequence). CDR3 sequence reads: CSAREGGGSSYEQYL. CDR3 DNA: TGCAGTGCTAGAGAGGGGGGAGGAAGCTCCTACGAGCAGTACCTC.

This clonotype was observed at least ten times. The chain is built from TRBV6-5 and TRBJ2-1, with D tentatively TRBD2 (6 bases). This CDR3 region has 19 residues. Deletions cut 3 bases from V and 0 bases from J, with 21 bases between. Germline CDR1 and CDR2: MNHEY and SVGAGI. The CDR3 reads CASSYRPHASVSSYNEQFF. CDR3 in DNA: TGTGCCAGCAGTTATAGGCCCCACGCTAGCGTTAGCTCCTACAATGAGCAGTTCTTC.

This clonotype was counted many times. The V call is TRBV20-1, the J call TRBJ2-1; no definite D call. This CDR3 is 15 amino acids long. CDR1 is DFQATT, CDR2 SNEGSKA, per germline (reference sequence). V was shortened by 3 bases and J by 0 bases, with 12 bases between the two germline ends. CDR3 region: CSASDGFSSYNEQFF. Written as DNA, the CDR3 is TGCAGTGCTAGTGACGGATTTAGCTCCTACAATGAGCAGTTCTTC.

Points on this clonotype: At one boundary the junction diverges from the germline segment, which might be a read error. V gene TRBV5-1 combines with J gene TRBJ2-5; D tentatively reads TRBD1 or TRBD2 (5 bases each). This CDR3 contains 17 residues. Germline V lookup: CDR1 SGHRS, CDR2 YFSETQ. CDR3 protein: CASSLAGSRGVRPTQHF. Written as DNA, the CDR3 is TGCGCCAGCAGCTTGGCCGGTTCTAGAGGGGTAAGACCGACCCAGCACTTC.

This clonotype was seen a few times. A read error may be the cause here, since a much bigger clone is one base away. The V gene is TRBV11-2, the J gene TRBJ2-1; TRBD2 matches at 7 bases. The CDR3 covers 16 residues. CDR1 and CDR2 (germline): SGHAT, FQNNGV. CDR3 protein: CASSLVFGGRTNEQLF. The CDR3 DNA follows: TGTGCCAGCAGCTTAGTGTTTGGCGGGAGAACTAATGAGCAGCTCTTC.

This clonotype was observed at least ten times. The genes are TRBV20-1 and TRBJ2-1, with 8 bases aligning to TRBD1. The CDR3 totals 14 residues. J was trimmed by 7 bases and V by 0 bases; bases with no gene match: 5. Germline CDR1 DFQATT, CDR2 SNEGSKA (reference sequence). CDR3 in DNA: TGCAGTGCTAGAGATTCCAGGGGGCTTAATGAGCAGTTCTTC. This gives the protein CSARDSRGLNEQFF.

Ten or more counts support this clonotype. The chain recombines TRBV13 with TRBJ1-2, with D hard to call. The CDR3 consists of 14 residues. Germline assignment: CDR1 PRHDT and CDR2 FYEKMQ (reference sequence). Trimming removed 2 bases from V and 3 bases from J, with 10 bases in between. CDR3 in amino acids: CASSLKGLDYGYTF. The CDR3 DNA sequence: TGTGCCAGCAGCTTAAAAGGGTTGGACTATGGCTACACCTTC.